The clone carrying this T cell receptor (beta chain) occurred a few times. Its antigen is not identified. The sample is drawn from a study of Graves' ophthalmopathy and Graves' hyperthyroidism. Study-wide points: Forecasting of ophthalmopathy progression by the model achieved roughly 69% sensitivity and roughly 75% specificity. Also, most clonotypes expanded in the thyroid above 0.001 frequency appeared in blood.

Exclusion criteria comprised other autoimmune diseases, uncontrolled infections, pregnancy or lactation in patients. Amplification of the TCR beta CDR3 regions used RNA transcripts (as template). HTBI primers were employed in first-round RT-PCR, then a second-round multiplex PCR followed. TCRdb reprocessed the multiplex PCR reads with MiXCR, giving one entry per CDR3 protein. Seen here are approximately 700,000 distinct CDR3 sequences, roughly 40% observed once, and the top ten hold 44%. CDR1 DFQATT and CDR2 SNEGSKA come from the germline V gene (reference sequence). Trimming cost V 3 bases and J 2 bases, with 8 bases left between them. The CDR3 has 13 amino acids.

The V and J genes are TRBV20-1 and TRBJ1-5; D might be TRBD1 (5 bases). The sequencing input was peripheral blood. The receptor was derived from an adult man with Graves' ophthalmopathy. CDR3 loop: CSASETGNQPQHF. In DNA, the CDR3 is TGCAGTGCTAGCGAGACAGGCAATCAGCCCCAGCATTTT.